This T cell receptor beta chain was identified in a study of shared clonotypes between healthy human individuals. Study outcomes and limitations: Four donors had about 5.1% of their naive CD4 clonotypes in common.

Germline CDR1 is GTSNPN and CDR2 is SVGIG (reference sequence). CDR3 length: 13 residues. Deletions cut 1 base from V and 4 bases from J, with 8 bases between. Profiling relied on immunoSEQ multiplex PCR, and the TCRdb table lists in-frame clones only, not all of them. This sample yields over a million clones, of which approximately 80% are seen a single time; 0.5% to 0.6% belongs to the top ten. Worth noting for this clone: What it recognizes is unknown. The same CDR3 also results from other DNA sequences found in this sample.

The receptor was derived from a man aged 18 to 35 in good health. Some clones in this sample may be carry-over from other donors' samples. Material for sequencing was memory CD4+ T cells from PBMCs. Subset indicated: CD45RA-negative fraction. The J gene is TRBJ2-1, the V gene TRBV30; perhaps TRBD1 as D (5 bases). Here the CDR3 reads CAWSGDSYNEQFF. In DNA form, the CDR3 reads TGTGCCTGGAGTGGTGACAGTTACAATGAGCAGTTCTTC.